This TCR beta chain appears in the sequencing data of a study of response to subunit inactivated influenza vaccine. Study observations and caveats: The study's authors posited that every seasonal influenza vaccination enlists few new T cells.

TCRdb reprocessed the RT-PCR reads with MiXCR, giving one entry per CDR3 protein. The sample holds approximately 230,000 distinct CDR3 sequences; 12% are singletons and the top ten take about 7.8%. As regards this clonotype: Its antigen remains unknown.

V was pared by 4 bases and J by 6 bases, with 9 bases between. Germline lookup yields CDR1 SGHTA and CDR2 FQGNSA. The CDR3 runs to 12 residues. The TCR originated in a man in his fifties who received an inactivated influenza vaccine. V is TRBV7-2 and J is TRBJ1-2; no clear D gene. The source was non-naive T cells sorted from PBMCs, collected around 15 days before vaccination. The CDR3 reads CASSSLYDGYTF. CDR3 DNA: TGTGCCAGCAGCTCCCTTTACGATGGCTACACCTTC.